Shown below are 15 T cell receptor beta chains from a single sample sequenced in a study of blood T cell repertoires in COVID-19. Measured with immunoSEQ multiplex PCR; TCRdb has only the in-frame clones, and not every one. Counted here are about 65,000 clones, 80% to 95% occurring once; the ten biggest clones make up roughly 2.7%. Input material: peripheral blood. All receptors derive from a man aged 65 to 85 with active COVID-19.

The rearrangement joins TRBV6-6 to TRBJ1-5, with 8 bases aligning to TRBD1. This CDR3 is 15 amino acids long. The trim removed 10 bases at V and 7 bases at J, leaving 15 bases unmatched. Germline V lookup: CDR1 MNHNY, CDR2 SVGAGI (reference sequence). This chain's CDR3 is CATRTGTQGDQPQHF. CDR3 bases: TGTGCCACCAGGACCGGAACACAGGGGGACCAGCCCCAGCATTTT.

The gene calls are TRBV18 and TRBJ2-3, with D hard to call. The CDR3 loop spans 13 amino acids. Germline V gene lookup returns CDR1 KGHSH and CDR2 LQKENI. Trimming left V 6 bases short and J 1 base short, with 8 bases between. The chain's CDR3 is CASSLRGTDTQYF. The CDR3 nucleotides are TGTGCCAGCTCTTTAAGAGGCACAGATACGCAGTATTTT.

The chain carries TRBV7-3 and TRBJ2-1; 13 nucleotides agree with TRBD2. This CDR3 comprises 19 residues. V was pared by 0 bases and J by 5 bases, with 10 bases of the junction left unmatched. Germline assignment: CDR1 SGHTA and CDR2 FQGTGA. The CDR3 spells CASSLTPLGLAGVNNEQFF. The CDR3 coding sequence is TGTGCCAGCAGCTTAACACCACTTGGACTAGCGGGGGTTAACAATGAGCAGTTCTTC.

This chain uses TRBV6-8 with TRBJ1-4; tentatively, D is TRBD1 (5 bases). Per germline, CDR1 MNHGY and CDR2 SAAAGT. CDR3 length: 15 residues. V lost 6 bases and J 5 bases, leaving 16 bases between the germline ends. The CDR3 sequence: CASRAESGRNEKLFF. The CDR3 nucleotides read TGTGCCAGCAGGGCCGAATCAGGGAGGAATGAAAAACTGTTTTTT.

The chain joins TRBV20-1 to TRBJ2-1, with 10 bases identical to TRBD2. Trimming cost V 3 bases and J 5 bases; bases outside gene matches: 10. The CDR3 is made up of 16 amino acids. Looked up from germline, CDR1 is DFQATT and CDR2 is SNEGSKA (reference sequence). CDR3 protein: CSASSTLAGDNNEQFF. CDR3 nucleotides: TGCAGTGCTAGTTCTACCCTAGCGGGGGATAACAATGAGCAGTTCTTC.

In the case of this clone: No conserved phenylalanine or tryptophan is present at the end of the CDR3, so a read error is the likely explanation. The genes are TRBV2 and TRBJ1-6; tentative D call: TRBD1 (5 bases). Germline V gives CDR1 SNHLY, CDR2 FYNNEI. The CDR3 has 15 residues. V lost 3 bases, J lost 10 bases, and 16 bases lay in between. This chain's CDR3 is CASSDLWQGGSPLHL. The CDR3 DNA reads TGTGCCAGCAGTGATCTTTGGCAGGGCGGCTCACCCCTCCACCTT.

J is TRBJ2-1 and V is TRBV5-1; weak D call: TRBD2 (6 bases). CDR1 SGHRS and CDR2 YFSETQ come from the germline V gene. V was shortened by 0 bases and J by 9 bases, with 16 bases between the two germline ends. The CDR3 extends over 15 amino acids. In nucleotides, the CDR3 is TGCGCCAGCAGCTTGGACGGCGGGGCCCCGGGTGAGCAGTTCTTC. This translates into CASSLDGGAPGEQFF.

The chain joins TRBV2 to TRBJ1-1; 10 nucleotides align to TRBD1. The CDR3 sequence is 14 residues long. With V trimmed by 6 bases and J by 6 bases, 7 bases remained unmatched. Germline V lookup: CDR1 SNHLY, CDR2 FYNNEI. The CDR3 DNA reads as TGTGCCAGCAGAGCGGGACAGGGGATTGCTGAAGCTTTCTTT. This translates into CASRAGQGIAEAFF.

This clone was detected once. This chain joins TRBV7-2 and TRBJ1-2; weak D call: TRBD1 (5 bases). The germline V and J ends were trimmed by 3 bases and 7 bases, with 9 bases remaining between them. The CDR3 loop spans 12 amino acids. The germline V gene has CDR1 SGHTA and CDR2 FQGNSA. The CDR3 bases are TGTGCCAGCAGCTTGGGGGAGGCTGGCTACACCTTC. The encoded protein is CASSLGEAGYTF.

The gene calls are TRBV6-5 and TRBJ2-1; D possibly corresponds to TRBD2 (5 bases). Trimming pared 6 bases from V and 1 base from J, leaving 13 bases between. The germline V gene has CDR1 MNHEY and CDR2 SVGAGI. The CDR3 extends over 15 amino acids. As DNA, the CDR3 is TGTGCCAGCAGGGAGGAGTACCAATCCTACAATGAGCAGTTCTTC. Translated: CASREEYQSYNEQFF.

V is TRBV7-2 and J is TRBJ2-2, with D perhaps TRBD2 (5 bases). This CDR3 is built from 15 residues. CDR1 is SGHTA, CDR2 FQGNSA, per germline. The germline V and J ends were trimmed by 5 bases and 1 base, with 11 bases remaining between them. The CDR3 bases are TGTGCCAGCAGCCCCCTCCGGGGGAACACCGGGGAGCTGTTTTTT. Translating it yields CASSPLRGNTGELFF. Full variable domain (outside the CDR3, taken from reference TRBV7-2 and TRBJ2-2): GAGVSQSPSNKVTEKGKDVELRCDPISGHTALYWYRQSLGQGLEFLIYFQGNSAPDKSGLPSDRFSAERTGGSVSTLTIQRTQQEDSAVYLCASSPLRGNTGELFFGEGSRLTVL.

The V gene is TRBV15, the J gene TRBJ2-5; tentatively, D is TRBD1 (6 bases). Trimming shortened V by 0 bases and J by 5 bases, and 10 bases separated the two germline ends. The CDR3 has 14 amino acids. Germline V gene data show CDR1 as LNHNV and CDR2 as YYDKDF (reference sequence). Written as DNA, the CDR3 is TGTGCCACCAGCAGAGATCGACAGGCGGAGACCCAGTACTTC. Encoded protein: CATSRDRQAETQYF.

This chain links TRBV6-2 or TRBV6-3 with TRBJ2-7; D is uncertain. Germline-derived CDR1 and CDR2 are MNHEY and SVGEGT. The CDR3 runs 14 residues. V lost 7 bases and J lost 2, with 15 bases in between. The CDR3 DNA reads TGTGCCAGCACCCCGATCCGAGGCCCCTACGAGCAGTACTTC. It translates to CASTPIRGPYEQYF.

J is TRBJ2-5 and V is TRBV18, with D unresolved. The V gene's germline CDR1 is KGHSH and CDR2 LQKENI. The CDR3 runs to 14 residues. The ends were cut back, 3 bases at V and 2 bases at J, with 10 bases in the middle. CDR3 nucleotides: TGTGCCAGCTCACCGTCCCTCTATCAAGAGACCCAGTACTTC. Its protein is CASSPSLYQETQYF.

The chain is built from TRBV19 and TRBJ2-2; 13 nucleotides line up with TRBD2. Germline CDR1 is LNHDA and CDR2 is SQIVND (reference sequence). The CDR3 is 15 amino acids. The J segment lost 4 bases and the V segment lost 6 bases, leaving 2 bases of the junction unmatched. CDR3 in DNA: TGTGCCAGTAGCAGGACTAGCGGGGGCACCGGGGAGCTGTTTTTT. Translating gives CASSRTSGGTGELFF.